The rows below give T cell receptor beta chains drawn from one sample of a study of blood T cell repertoires in COVID-19. Profiling relied on immunoSEQ multiplex PCR, and the TCRdb table lists in-frame clones only, not all of them. The sample gives about 430,000 clones, roughly nine tenths of which show up once; 0.95% to 1.2% is in the top ten. The sequenced material came from PBMCs or T cells enriched from blood (not recorded which). All receptors derive from a man aged 30-40 years who had recovered from COVID-19. The CDR3 runs from the conserved cysteine through the conserved F or W. A D gene is named only where the DNA matches it firmly. Size tells how often a clone was seen (once, few, many) or the class of an expanded clone, and some rows leave it out.

j_gene	abundance	v_gene	len	d_gene	CDR3nt	CDR3aa
TRBJ1-2	-	TRBV6-5	13	-	TGTGCCAGCAGTCCACCTAGCCTAAGCGGCTACACCTTC	CASSPPSLSGYTF
TRBJ1-2	-	TRBV10-3	14	-	TGTGCCATCAGTGGAGGACGCGGGGACTATGGCTACACCTTC	CAISGGRGDYGYTF
TRBJ1-6	-	TRBV9	14	TRBD1	TGTGCCAGCAGCGCGGGACAGGCTTTATCACCCCTCCACTTT	CASSAGQALSPLHF
TRBJ1-2	-	TRBV3-1/TRBV3-2	13	-	TGTGCCAGCAGCCCAACAGGGTTGAGGGGCTACACCTTC	CASSPTGLRGYTF
TRBJ2-1	-	TRBV28	15	TRBD1	TGTGCCAGCAGCACGGGACAGGGGCACTACAATGAGCAGTTCTTC	CASSTGQGHYNEQFF
TRBJ1-1	-	TRBV29-1	13	TRBD1	TGCAGCGTTGCCCGGGACAGTAACGGGGAAGCTTTCTTT	CSVARDSNGEAFF
TRBJ1-1	-	TRBV11-2	15	-	TGTGCCAGCAGGACACATTTGTTCCAGAACACTGAAGCTTTCTTT	CASRTHLFQNTEAFF
TRBJ2-7	-	TRBV19	12	-	TGTGCTGTATCGACAGCCTTCGACGAGCAGTACTTC	CAVSTAFDEQYF
TRBJ1-2	-	TRBV28	13	-	TGTGCCAGCACCAACCGAGGGGAGGATGGCTACACCTTC	CASTNRGEDGYTF
TRBJ1-3	-	TRBV28	15	TRBD1	TGTGCCAGCAGTTCTGGGACAGGGGCCGGAAACACCATATATTTT	CASSSGTGAGNTIYF
TRBJ2-1	-	TRBV5-1	16	TRBD2	TGCGCCAGCAGCTCCGGACTAGCGGGAGGGTACAATGAGCAGTTCTTC	CASSSGLAGGYNEQFF
TRBJ1-6	-	TRBV2	18	TRBD1	TGTGCCAGCAGTGGCCGGGACAGGGGGCTCATCGATAATTCACCCCTCCACTTT	CASSGRDRGLIDNSPLHF
TRBJ2-5	once	TRBV5-1	16	TRBD2	TGCGCCAGCAGCGAGGCGGGGGGGCGTCACCAAGAGACCCAGTACTTC	CASSEAGGRHQETQYF
TRBJ2-1	-	TRBV7-3	14	-	TGTGCCAGCAGCTTAACCATTCAATCAAATGAGCAGTTCTTC	CASSLTIQSNEQFF
TRBJ2-3	-	TRBV5-1	15	-	TGCGCCAGCAAAGTGACCGTAGCGGACACAGATACGCAGTATTTT	CASKVTVADTDTQYF
TRBJ2-7	-	TRBV5-4	16	TRBD2	TGTGCCAGCAGCTTGGAGGGACTAGCGGGAGGGGGCGAGCAGTACTTC	CASSLEGLAGGGEQYF
TRBJ1-1	-	TRBV2	13	TRBD1	TGTGCCAGCAGATACAGGGGGGTCACTGAAGCTTTCTTT	CASRYRGVTEAFF
TRBJ2-3	once	TRBV4-1	15	TRBD1	TGCGCCAGCAGCCTCGACAGGGCCCAAACAGATACGCAGTATTTT	CASSLDRAQTDTQYF
TRBJ1-2	-	TRBV7-2	14	-	TGTGCCAGCAGCATATCTCGGGTGGGCTATGGCTACACCTTC	CASSISRVGYGYTF
TRBJ2-5	-	TRBV2	14	-	TGTGCCAGCTATCAGGGAAATTACATGGAGACCCAGTACTTC	CASYQGNYMETQYF
TRBJ2-7	-	TRBV15	15	-	TGTGCCACCAGCAGTCGAGGAGGCCTGGGAACCGAGCAGTACTTC	CATSSRGGLGTEQYF
TRBJ2-3	-	TRBV10-3	14	TRBD1	TGTGCCACAGAGGGGGCATGGGGTTCAGATACGCAGTATTTT	CATEGAWGSDTQYF
TRBJ1-5	-	TRBV25-1	15	-	TGTGCCAGCAGTGGATTAGAGGGTAACAATCAGCCCCAGCATTTT	CASSGLEGNNQPQHF
TRBJ2-7	-	TRBV6-2/TRBV6-3	14	TRBD2	TGTGCCAGCAGTTTGCTAGCGGGTCCCGGAGGGCAGTACTTC	CASSLLAGPGGQYF
TRBJ2-3	once	TRBV18	14	-	TGTGCCAGCTCACCACCGTCCCACACAGATACGCAGTATTTT	CASSPPSHTDTQYF
TRBJ1-4	-	TRBV7-9	15	-	TGTGCCAGCAGCCCAGGGGTTGGGTCGGGTGAAAAACTGTTTTTT	CASSPGVGSGEKLFF
TRBJ2-7	-	TRBV12-5	9	-	TGTGGATGGACATTCGAGCAGTACTTC	CGWTFEQYF
TRBJ2-7	-	TRBV5-1	15	TRBD1	TGCGCCAGCAGCTTGTTTCAGGGGGCCTCCTACGAGCAGTACTTC	CASSLFQGASYEQYF
TRBJ1-2	-	TRBV28	14	TRBD1	TGTGCCAGCAGTCTGGACAGGGTTAACTATGGCTACACCTTC	CASSLDRVNYGYTF
TRBJ1-5	-	TRBV29-1	13	-	TGCAGCGTTAACCAGGGGATCAATCAGCCCCAGCATTTT	CSVNQGINQPQHF
TRBJ2-1	-	TRBV5-1	14	TRBD2	TGCGCCAGCACCCGGCGGGAGGGCCCCAATGAGCAGTTCTTC	CASTRREGPNEQFF
TRBJ2-3	-	TRBV11-1	15	TRBD2	TGTGCCAGCAGGGGACTAGCGGGAGTAGCAGATACGCAGTATTTT	CASRGLAGVADTQYF
TRBJ1-3	-	TRBV30	13	-	TGTGCCTGGAACCGGGGTCTCGGAAACACCATATATTTT	CAWNRGLGNTIYF
TRBJ2-5	-	TRBV6-1	16	TRBD1	TGTGCCAGCAGTGAAGGGCCACAGGGGCCGGCGGAGACCCAGTACTTC	CASSEGPQGPAETQYF